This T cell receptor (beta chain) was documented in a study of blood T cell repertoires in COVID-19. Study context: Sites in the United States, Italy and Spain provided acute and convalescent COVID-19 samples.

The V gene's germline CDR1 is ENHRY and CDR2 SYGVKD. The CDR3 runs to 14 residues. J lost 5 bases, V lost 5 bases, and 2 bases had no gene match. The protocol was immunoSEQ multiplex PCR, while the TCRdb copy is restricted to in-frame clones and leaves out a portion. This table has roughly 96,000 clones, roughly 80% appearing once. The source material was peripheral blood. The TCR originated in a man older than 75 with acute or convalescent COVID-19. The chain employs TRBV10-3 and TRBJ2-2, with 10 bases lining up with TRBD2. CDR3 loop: CAISLAGATGELFF. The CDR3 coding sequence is TGTGCCATCAGTCTAGCGGGGGCTACCGGGGAGCTGTTTTTT.